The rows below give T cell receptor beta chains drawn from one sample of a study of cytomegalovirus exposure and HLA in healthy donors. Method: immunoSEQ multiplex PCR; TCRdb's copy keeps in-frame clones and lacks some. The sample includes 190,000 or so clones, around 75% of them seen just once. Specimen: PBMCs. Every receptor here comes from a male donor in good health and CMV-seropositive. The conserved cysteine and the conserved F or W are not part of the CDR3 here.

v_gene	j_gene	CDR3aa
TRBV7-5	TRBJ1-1	VRSLGPEGATEAF
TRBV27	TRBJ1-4	ASSVDRGREKLF
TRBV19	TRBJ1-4	ASSRQGGEKLF
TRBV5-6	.	ASSWTSGFYEQY
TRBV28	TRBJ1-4	ASSTPGHHEKLF
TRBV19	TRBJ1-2	ASSTAGGRTGYT
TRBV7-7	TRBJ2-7	ASSLGTAYEQY
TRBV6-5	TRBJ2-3	ASSAGLRDTQY
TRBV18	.	ASSPTHDSYEQY
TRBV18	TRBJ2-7	ASSPFTGTGASYEQY
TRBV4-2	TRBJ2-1	ASSPLAGDYNEQF
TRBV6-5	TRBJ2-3	ASSYTGDNTDTQY
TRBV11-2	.	ASSLARASDEQY
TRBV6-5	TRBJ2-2	ASREAGGGTGELF
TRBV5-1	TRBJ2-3	ASSLDRADTQY
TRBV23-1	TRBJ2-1	ASSLRKRQPRYNEQF
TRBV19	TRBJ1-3	ARPRDSSGNTIY